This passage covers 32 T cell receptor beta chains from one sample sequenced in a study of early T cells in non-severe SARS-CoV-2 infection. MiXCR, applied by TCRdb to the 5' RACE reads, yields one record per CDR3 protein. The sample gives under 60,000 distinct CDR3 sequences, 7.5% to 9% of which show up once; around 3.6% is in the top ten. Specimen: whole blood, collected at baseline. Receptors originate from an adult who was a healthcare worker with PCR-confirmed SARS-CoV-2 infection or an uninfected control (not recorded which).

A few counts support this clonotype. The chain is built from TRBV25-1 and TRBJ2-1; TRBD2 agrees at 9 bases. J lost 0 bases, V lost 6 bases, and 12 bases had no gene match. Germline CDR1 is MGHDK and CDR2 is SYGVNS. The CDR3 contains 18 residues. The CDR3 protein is CASRLPPLAGSSYNEQFF. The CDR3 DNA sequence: TGTGCCAGCAGGCTCCCTCCACTAGCGGGCAGCTCCTACAATGAGCAGTTCTTC.

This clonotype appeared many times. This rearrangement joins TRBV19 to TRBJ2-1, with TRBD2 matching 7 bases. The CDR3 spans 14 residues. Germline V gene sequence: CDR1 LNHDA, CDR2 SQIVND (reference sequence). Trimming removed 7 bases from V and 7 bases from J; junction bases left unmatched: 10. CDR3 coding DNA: TGTGCCAGTACCATGGGGGGGAGGGTTAATGAGCAGTTCTTC. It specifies CASTMGGRVNEQFF.

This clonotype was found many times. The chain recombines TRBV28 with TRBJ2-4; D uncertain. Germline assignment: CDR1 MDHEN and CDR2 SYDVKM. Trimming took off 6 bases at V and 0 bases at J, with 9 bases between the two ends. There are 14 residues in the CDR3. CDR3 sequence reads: CASSRRIAKNIQYF. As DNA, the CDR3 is TGTGCCAGCAGCCGCAGAATAGCCAAAAACATTCAGTACTTC.

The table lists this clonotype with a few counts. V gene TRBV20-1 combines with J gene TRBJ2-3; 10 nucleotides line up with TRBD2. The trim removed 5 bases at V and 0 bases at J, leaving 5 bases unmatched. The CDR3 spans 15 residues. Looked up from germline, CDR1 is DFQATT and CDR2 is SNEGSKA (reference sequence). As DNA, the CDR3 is TGCAGTGCTTTCGGGACTAGCGCGAGCACAGATACGCAGTATTTT. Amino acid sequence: CSAFGTSASTDTQYF.

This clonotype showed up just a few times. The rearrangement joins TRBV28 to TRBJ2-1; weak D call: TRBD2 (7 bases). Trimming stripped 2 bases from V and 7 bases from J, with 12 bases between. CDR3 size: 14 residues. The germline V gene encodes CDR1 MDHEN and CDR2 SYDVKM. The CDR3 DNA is TGTGCCAGCAGTTTACAGGGGAGGGGAAATGAGCAGTTCTTC. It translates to CASSLQGRGNEQFF.

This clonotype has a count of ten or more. The CDR3 is CASQGGGRNQPQHF. The CDR3 coding sequence is TGTGCCAGTCAAGGCGGGGGGCGCAATCAGCCCCAGCATTTT. The V gene is TRBV19, the J gene TRBJ1-5; TRBD1 is a possible D gene (6 bases). The CDR3 has 14 amino acids. With 8 bases removed from V and 2 bases from J, the gap between germline ends came to 13 bases. CDR1 is LNHDA, CDR2 SQIVND, per germline (reference sequence). The whole variable domain, remainder taken from reference TRBV19 and TRBJ1-5, is DGGITQSPKYLFRKEGQNVTLSCEQNLNHDAMYWYRQDPGQGLRLIYYSQIVNDFQKGDIAEGYSVSREKKESFPLTVTSAQKNPTAFYLCASQGGGRNQPQHFGDGTRLSIL.

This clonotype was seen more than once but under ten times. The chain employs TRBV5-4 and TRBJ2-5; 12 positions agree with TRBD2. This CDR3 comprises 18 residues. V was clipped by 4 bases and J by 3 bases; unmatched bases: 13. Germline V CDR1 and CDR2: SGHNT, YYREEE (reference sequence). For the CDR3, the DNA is TGTGCCAGCAGCCCGAGGGTCCTCCTAGCGGGAGGGGAAGAGACCCAGTACTTC. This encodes CASSPRVLLAGGEETQYF.

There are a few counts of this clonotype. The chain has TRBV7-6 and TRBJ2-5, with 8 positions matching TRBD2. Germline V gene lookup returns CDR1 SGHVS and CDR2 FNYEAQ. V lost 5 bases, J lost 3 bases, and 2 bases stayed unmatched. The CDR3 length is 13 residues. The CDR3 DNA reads TGTGCCAGCAGCCCGGGACTAGAAGAGACCCAGTACTTC. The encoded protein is CASSPGLEETQYF.

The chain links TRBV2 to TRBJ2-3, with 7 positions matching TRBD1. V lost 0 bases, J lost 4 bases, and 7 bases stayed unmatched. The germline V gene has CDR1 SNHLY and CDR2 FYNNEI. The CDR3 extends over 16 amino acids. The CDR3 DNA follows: TGTGCCAGCAGTGAAGCGCTTGAGGGGGCGTCAGATACGCAGTATTTT. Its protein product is CASSEALEGASDTQYF.

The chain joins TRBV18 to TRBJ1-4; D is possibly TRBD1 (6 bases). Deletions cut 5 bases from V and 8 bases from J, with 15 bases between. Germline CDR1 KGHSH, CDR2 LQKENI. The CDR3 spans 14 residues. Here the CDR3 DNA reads TGTGCCAGCTCAACAGGACAGAGGGACGAAAAACTGTTTTTT. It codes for CASSTGQRDEKLFF.

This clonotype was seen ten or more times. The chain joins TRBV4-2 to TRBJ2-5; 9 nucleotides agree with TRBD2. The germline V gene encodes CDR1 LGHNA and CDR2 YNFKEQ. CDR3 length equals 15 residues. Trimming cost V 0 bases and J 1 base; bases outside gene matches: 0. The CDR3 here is CASSQERGGQETQYF. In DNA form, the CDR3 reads TGTGCCAGCAGCCAAGAGCGGGGGGGCCAAGAGACCCAGTACTTC.

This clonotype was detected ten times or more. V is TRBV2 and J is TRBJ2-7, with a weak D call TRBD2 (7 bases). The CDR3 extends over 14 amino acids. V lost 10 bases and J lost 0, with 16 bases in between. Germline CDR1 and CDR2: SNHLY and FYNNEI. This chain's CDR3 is CATTSGGLSYEQYF. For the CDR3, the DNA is TGTGCCACAACCTCGGGGGGCCTCTCCTACGAGCAGTACTTC.

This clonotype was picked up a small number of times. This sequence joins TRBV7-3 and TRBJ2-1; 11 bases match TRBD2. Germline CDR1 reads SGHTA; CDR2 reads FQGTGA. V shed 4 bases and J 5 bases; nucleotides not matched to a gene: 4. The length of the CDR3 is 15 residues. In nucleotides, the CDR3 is TGTGCCAGCAGCTCCTCTAGCGGGGGGAACAATGAGCAGTTCTTC. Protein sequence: CASSSSSGGNNEQFF.

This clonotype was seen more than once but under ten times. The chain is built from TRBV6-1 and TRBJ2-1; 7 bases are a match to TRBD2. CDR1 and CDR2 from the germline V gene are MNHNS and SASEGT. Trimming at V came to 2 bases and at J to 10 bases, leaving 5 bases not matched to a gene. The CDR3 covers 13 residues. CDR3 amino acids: CASSEYHGREQFF. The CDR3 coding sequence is TGTGCCAGCAGTGAATATCACGGGAGGGAGCAGTTCTTC.

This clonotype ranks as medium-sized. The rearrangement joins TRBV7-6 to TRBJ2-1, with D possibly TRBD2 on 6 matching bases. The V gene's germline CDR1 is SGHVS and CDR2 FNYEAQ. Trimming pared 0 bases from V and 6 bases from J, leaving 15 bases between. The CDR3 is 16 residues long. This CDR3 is CASSLAGGSGRNEQFF. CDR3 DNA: TGTGCCAGCAGCTTAGCGGGAGGATCGGGGCGCAATGAGCAGTTCTTC.

Here the CDR3 DNA reads TGCAGCGTCGCATCACAGGGACCGTATGGCTACACCTTC. Translation gives CSVASQGPYGYTF. V usage is TRBV29-1 and J usage is TRBJ1-2; D may be TRBD1 (6 bases). The CDR3 is made up of 13 amino acids. Trimming shortened V by 6 bases and J by 5 bases, and 16 bases separated the two germline ends. Germline values: CDR1 SQVTM, CDR2 ANQGSEA. The whole variable domain, filled in from reference TRBV29-1 and TRBJ1-2, reads SAVISQKPSRDICQRGTSLTIQCQVDSQVTMMFWYRQQPGQSLTLIATANQGSEATYESGFVIDKFPISRPNLTFSTLTVSNMSPEDSSIYLCSVASQGPYGYTFGSGTRLTVV.

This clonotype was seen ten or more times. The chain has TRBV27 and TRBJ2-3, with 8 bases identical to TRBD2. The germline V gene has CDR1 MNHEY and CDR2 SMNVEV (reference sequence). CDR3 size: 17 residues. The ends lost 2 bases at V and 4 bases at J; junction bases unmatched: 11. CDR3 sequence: CASSLIPGTSGSDTQYF. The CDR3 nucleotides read TGTGCCAGCAGTTTAATTCCCGGGACTAGTGGTTCAGATACGCAGTATTTT.

CDR3: CASSASLVHEQYF. The CDR3 region has the DNA TGTGCCAGCAGCGCTTCCTTAGTCCACGAGCAGTACTTC. The V and J genes are TRBV9 and TRBJ2-7; unclear D gene. Germline V lookup: CDR1 SGDLS, CDR2 YYNGEE. The CDR3 totals 13 residues. V lost 3 bases and J 5 bases, leaving 12 bases between the germline ends.

CDR3 bases: TGTGCCAGCACCTTTAATGAGGGGATCCTCACGAACACTGAAGCTTTCTTT. Protein sequence: CASTFNEGILTNTEAFF. V is TRBV2 and J is TRBJ1-1; TRBD1 might be the D (5 bases). This CDR3 is built from 17 residues. The germline V and J ends were trimmed by 7 bases and 1 base, with 22 bases remaining between them. Germline V gene data show CDR1 as SNHLY and CDR2 as FYNNEI. The full variable domain, with the rest looked up from reference TRBV2 and TRBJ1-1, is EPEVTQTPSHQVTQMGQEVILRCVPISNHLYFYWYRQILGQKVEFLVSFYNNEISEKSEIFDDQFSVERPDGSNFTLKIRSTKLEDSAMYFCASTFNEGILTNTEAFFGQGTRLTVV.

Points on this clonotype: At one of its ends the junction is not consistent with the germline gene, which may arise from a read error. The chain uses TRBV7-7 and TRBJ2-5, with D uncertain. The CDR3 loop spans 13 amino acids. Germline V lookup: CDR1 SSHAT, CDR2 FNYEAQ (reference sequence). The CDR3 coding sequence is TGTGCTAGCAGCTCAGACCCCTCGGAGACCCAGTACTTC. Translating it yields CASSSDPSETQYF.

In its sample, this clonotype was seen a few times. CDR3 sequence (DNA): TGTGCCAGCAGCCTCCCTGTAACTGGGGCCAACGTCCTGACTTTC. The encoded protein is CASSLPVTGANVLTF. The V and J genes are TRBV3-1 and TRBJ2-6; D is uncertain. Germline CDR1 reads LGHDT; CDR2 reads YNNKEL (reference sequence). V was clipped by 4 bases and J by 2 bases, with 9 bases between them. The CDR3 loop spans 15 amino acids.

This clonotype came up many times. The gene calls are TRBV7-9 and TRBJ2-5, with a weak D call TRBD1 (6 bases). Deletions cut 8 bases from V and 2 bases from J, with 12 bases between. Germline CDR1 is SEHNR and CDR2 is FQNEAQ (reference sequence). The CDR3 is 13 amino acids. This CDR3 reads CASRSGQQETQYF. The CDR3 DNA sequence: TGTGCCAGCCGCAGCGGACAGCAAGAGACCCAGTACTTC.

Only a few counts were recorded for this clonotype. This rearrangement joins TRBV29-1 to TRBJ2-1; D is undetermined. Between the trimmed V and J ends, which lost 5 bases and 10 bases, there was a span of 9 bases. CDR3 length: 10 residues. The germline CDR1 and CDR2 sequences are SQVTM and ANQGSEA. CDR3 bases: TGCAGCGTTTTCCTCAGGGAGCAGTTCTTC. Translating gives CSVFLREQFF.

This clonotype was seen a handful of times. The CDR3, as DNA: TGTGCCAGCAGCAAAGTGATCGAGCGGTACACAGATACGCAGTATTTT. Translation gives CASSKVIERYTDTQYF. The gene calls are TRBV21-1 and TRBJ2-3; TRBD2, as called in the table, went unchecked against the DNA. TRBV21-1 is assigned pseudogene status. The CDR3 covers 16 residues.

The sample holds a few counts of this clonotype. CDR3 bases: TGTGCCAGCAGTCCAATGGCGGGCAAAAGGTTTTCCTACAATGAGCAGTTCTTC. Translation: CASSPMAGKRFSYNEQFF. V gene TRBV11-3 combines with J gene TRBJ2-1, with a weak D call TRBD2 (5 bases). CDR3 size: 18 residues. Trimming removed 6 bases from V and 1 base from J, with 22 bases in between. Per the germline V gene, CDR1 is SGHNT and CDR2 is YENEEA.

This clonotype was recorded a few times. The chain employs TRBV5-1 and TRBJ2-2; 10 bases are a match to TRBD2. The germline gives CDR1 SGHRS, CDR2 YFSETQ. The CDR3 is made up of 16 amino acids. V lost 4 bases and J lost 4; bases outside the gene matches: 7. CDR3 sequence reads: CASSPLAGVGTGELFF. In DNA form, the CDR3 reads TGCGCCAGCAGCCCCCTAGCGGGAGTCGGCACCGGGGAGCTGTTTTTT.

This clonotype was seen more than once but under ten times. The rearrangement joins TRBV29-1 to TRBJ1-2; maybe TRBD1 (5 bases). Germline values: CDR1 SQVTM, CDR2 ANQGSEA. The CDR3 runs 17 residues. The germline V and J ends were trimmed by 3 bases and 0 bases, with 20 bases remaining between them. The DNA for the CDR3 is TGCAGCGTTGATCTCCCCGGACATGACCAAGCTAACTATGGCTACACCTTC. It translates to CSVDLPGHDQANYGYTF.

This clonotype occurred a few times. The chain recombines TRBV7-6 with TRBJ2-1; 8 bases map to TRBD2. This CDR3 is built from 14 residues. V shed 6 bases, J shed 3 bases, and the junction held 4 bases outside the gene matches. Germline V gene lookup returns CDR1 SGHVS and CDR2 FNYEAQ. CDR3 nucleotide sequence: TGTGCCAGCAGTCAACTAGCGGTCTACAATGAGCAGTTCTTC. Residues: CASSQLAVYNEQFF.

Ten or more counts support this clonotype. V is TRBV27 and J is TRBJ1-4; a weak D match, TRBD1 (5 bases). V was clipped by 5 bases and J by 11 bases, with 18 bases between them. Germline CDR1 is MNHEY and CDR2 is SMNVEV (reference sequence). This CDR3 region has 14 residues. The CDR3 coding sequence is TGTGCCAGCAGTAGATCCGGACAAAGCGGGAAACTGTTTTTT. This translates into CASSRSGQSGKLFF.

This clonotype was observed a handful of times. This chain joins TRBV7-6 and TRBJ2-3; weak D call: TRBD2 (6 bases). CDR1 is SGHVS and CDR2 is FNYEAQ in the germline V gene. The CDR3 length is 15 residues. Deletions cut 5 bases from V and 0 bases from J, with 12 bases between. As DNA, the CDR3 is TGTGCCAGCAGCGTAACTAGCTTGAGCACAGATACGCAGTATTTT. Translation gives CASSVTSLSTDTQYF.

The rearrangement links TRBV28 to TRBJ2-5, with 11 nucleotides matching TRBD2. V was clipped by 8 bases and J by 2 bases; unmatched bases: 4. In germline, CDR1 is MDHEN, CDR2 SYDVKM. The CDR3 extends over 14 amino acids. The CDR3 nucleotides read TGTGCCAGCCTGGGACTAGCGGAGCAAGAGACCCAGTACTTC. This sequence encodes CASLGLAEQETQYF.

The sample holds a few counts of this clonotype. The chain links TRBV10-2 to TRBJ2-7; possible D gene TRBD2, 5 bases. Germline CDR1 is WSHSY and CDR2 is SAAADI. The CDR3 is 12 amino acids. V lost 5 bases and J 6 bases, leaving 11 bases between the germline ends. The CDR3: CASSWLAGEQYF. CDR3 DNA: TGCGCCAGCAGTTGGCTAGCTGGCGAGCAGTACTTC.